The clone carrying this T cell receptor beta chain was counted a single time. The antigen is undetermined. Genes here carry mouse names. Read coverage stops 1 residue before the CDR3 terminus; the germline J gene supplies the remainder. The germline gives CDR1 SNHLY, CDR2 FYNGKV (reference sequence). The CDR3 spans 12 residues. Deletions cut 5 bases from V and 6 bases from J, with 9 bases between. Time point here: mouse harvest day 14 after allogeneic transplant. The graft held 10^6 splenic CD5+ T cells and 10^7 T-cell-depleted bone marrow cells. This specimen comes from a study of tissue T cells after allogeneic stem cell transplantation. Study results and limitations: Anatomically similar tissues had similar TCR repertoires within each patient. Only a limited share of tissue TCRs appeared in blood or spleen. Motif-based clustering found tissue-specific repertoire signatures shared across patients, though few clones were shared.

Sequencing used immunoSEQ multiplex PCR; TCRdb keeps in-frame clones, though not all of them. The sample contains roughly 2,700 clones, 35% to 45% of which appear only once. This TCR was sampled from a female BALB/c mouse given C57BL/6 T cells with graft-versus-host disease after an allogeneic hematopoietic cell transplant. The V and J genes are TRBV3 and TRBJ2-3; TRBD1 is a possible D gene (6 bases). Sequencing was performed on gut tissue. CDR3 region: CASSPGVETLYF. The CDR3 DNA, read in part, is TGTGCCAGCAGCCCAGGGGTGGAAACGCTGTAT. The variable domain in full, with the rest retrieved from reference TRBV3 and TRBJ2-3, is GPKVLQIPSHQIIDMGQMVTLNCDPVSNHLYFYWYKQILGQQMEFLVNFYNGKVMEKSKLFKDQFSVERPDGSYFTLKIQPTALEDSAVYFCASSPGVETLYFGSGTRLTVL.